These 27 T cell receptor beta chains originate from one sample sequenced in a study of cytomegalovirus exposure and HLA in healthy donors. The study ran its PCR with 60 Vbeta and 13 Jbeta primers. Here immunoSEQ multiplex PCR was the method, and the copy in TCRdb shows in-frame clones only, minus some. The sample yields 160,000 or so clones, 70% to 80% seen once. The sample consisted of PBMCs. The receptors come from a male donor in good health and CMV-seronegative.

The chain employs TRBV4-3 and TRBJ2-7, with 7 bases lining up with TRBD2. The CDR3 spans 12 residues. Unmatched junction bases numbered 3, after V lost 4 bases and J lost 6 bases. The germline CDR1 and CDR2 sequences are LGHNA and YSLEER. The CDR3 nucleotides are TGCGCCAGCAGCCCCGGGGGGATCGAGCAGTACTTC. Amino acids: CASSPGGIEQYF.

This clone was detected a few times. The V gene is TRBV4-3, the J gene TRBJ1-4, with 7 positions matching TRBD1. There are 15 residues in the CDR3. V gave up 1 base and J gave up 4 bases; unmatched junction bases: 3. The germline gives CDR1 LGHNA, CDR2 YSLEER. The DNA of the CDR3 is TGCGCCAGCAGCCAAGTGGGGACAGTTAATGAAAAACTGTTTTTT. It codes for CASSQVGTVNEKLFF.

The J gene is TRBJ2-2, the V gene TRBV11-2; 12 nucleotides agree with TRBD2. The CDR3 extends over 17 amino acids. The germline gives CDR1 SGHAT, CDR2 FQNNGV. With V trimmed by 6 bases and J by 5 bases, 10 bases remained unmatched. The CDR3 loop reads CASRLIPGTSGTGELFF. The CDR3 DNA reads as TGTGCCAGCAGGCTGATCCCCGGGACTAGCGGGACCGGGGAGCTGTTTTTT.

Only a few counts were recorded for this clone. Mismatch with germline at one junction end may stem from a read error. This sequence joins TRBV6-6 and TRBJ1-2; TRBD1 matches 7 bases. Germline V gives CDR1 MNHNY, CDR2 SVGAGI (reference sequence). This CDR3 spans 13 amino acids. Written as DNA, the CDR3 is TGTGCCATCAGTGATCGGACAGGCGGAGGCTACACCTTC. Protein sequence: CAISDRTGGGYTF.

The genes are TRBV19 and TRBJ1-1; D might be TRBD1 (5 bases). The CDR3 is 16 amino acids. CDR1 and CDR2 from the germline V gene are LNHDA and SQIVND (reference sequence). Trimming took 3 bases from V and 3 from J, leaving 17 bases between them. In DNA form, the CDR3 reads TGTGCCAGTAGTATTGAGGGGAGGCTAGGGGACACTGAAGCTTTCTTT. Translated: CASSIEGRLGDTEAFF.

CDR3 DNA sequence: TGTGCCAGCAGCGTAGGAACGGGAAGGGAGCAGTTCTTC. This gives the protein CASSVGTGREQFF. The gene calls are TRBV9 and TRBJ2-1, with a tentative D call TRBD2 (5 bases). Trimming pared 0 bases from V and 10 bases from J, leaving 11 bases between. From germline, CDR1 is SGDLS and CDR2 YYNGEE. This CDR3 contains 13 residues.

As concerns this clone: The sample contains more than one DNA sequence encoding this CDR3. V and J are TRBV9 and TRBJ2-7; 7 nucleotides line up with TRBD2. The CDR3 runs to 14 residues. In germline, CDR1 is SGDLS, CDR2 YYNGEE. Unmatched junction bases numbered 2, after V lost 0 bases and J lost 2 bases. This chain's CDR3 is CASSVGAGTYEQYF. CDR3 nucleotide sequence: TGTGCCAGCAGCGTAGGAGCGGGGACCTACGAGCAGTACTTC.

This clone was observed a few times. The chain couples TRBV5-6 to TRBJ2-5, with TRBD1 identical over 10 bases. V lost 5 bases and J lost 5; bases outside the gene matches: 3. The CDR3 has 13 residues. Germline assignment: CDR1 SGHDT and CDR2 YYEEEE. This CDR3 is CASRRDRGETQYF. The CDR3 bases are TGTGCCAGCAGAAGGGACAGGGGTGAGACCCAGTACTTC. Looking up the rest from reference TRBV5-6 and TRBJ2-5 gives the full variable domain: DAGVTQSPTHLIKTRGQQVTLRCSPKSGHDTVSWYQQALGQGPQFIFQYYEEEERQRGNFPDRFSGHQFPNYSSELNVNALLLGDSALYLCASRRDRGETQYFGPGTRLLVL.

The chain carries TRBV11-2 and TRBJ1-5; tentatively, D is TRBD1 (5 bases). CDR1 is SGHAT and CDR2 is FQNNGV in the germline V gene. The CDR3 length is 15 residues. V was cut by 5 bases and J by 2 bases, with 13 bases left in between. The CDR3 reads CASSRYSGGNQPQHF. The DNA for the CDR3 is TGTGCCAGCAGCCGGTATTCGGGGGGCAATCAGCCCCAGCATTTT.

The chain is built from TRBV9 and TRBJ2-2, with 13 bases that match TRBD2. The CDR3 runs 19 residues. V was clipped by 4 bases and J by 1 base; unmatched bases: 10. Germline CDR1 SGDLS, CDR2 YYNGEE. CDR3 sequence reads: CASSPGLAGINENTGELFF. The CDR3 nucleotides read TGTGCCAGCAGCCCGGGACTAGCGGGAATAAACGAGAACACCGGGGAGCTGTTTTTT.

The chain carries TRBV27 and TRBJ1-6; D is ambiguous. V lost 5 bases to trimming and J lost 7 bases, with 9 bases between them. This CDR3 contains 13 residues. Germline V CDR1 and CDR2: MNHEY, SMNVEV (reference sequence). CDR3 DNA: TGTGCCAGCAGTCTGAGTTGGAATTCACCCCTCCACTTT. Its protein product is CASSLSWNSPLHF.

As to this clone: Other nucleotide sequences from this sample produce the same CDR3. The chain combines TRBV29-1 with TRBJ1-2; 7 positions match TRBD1. After removal of 5 bases from V and 2 bases from J, the junction contained 11 bases not matched to a gene. This CDR3 comprises 15 residues. Germline CDR1 reads SQVTM; CDR2 reads ANQGSEA. The CDR3 sequence: CSVSTLDRVNYGYTF. Here the CDR3 DNA reads TGCAGCGTTTCAACCCTCGACAGGGTGAACTATGGCTACACCTTC.

This clone was found a few times. Here the CDR3 reads CASSPGGALSEQYF. DNA for the CDR3: TGTGCCAGCAGCCCCGGAGGGGCCCTCTCCGAGCAGTACTTC. J is TRBJ2-7 and V is TRBV6-5; tentatively, D is TRBD2 (6 bases). Trimming cost V 6 bases and J 6 bases, with 18 bases left between them. Germline values: CDR1 MNHEY, CDR2 SVGAGI. This CDR3 region has 14 residues.

The chain links TRBV7-8 to TRBJ1-5; D is possibly TRBD1 (6 bases). From germline, CDR1 is SGHVS and CDR2 FQNEAQ. CDR3 size: 17 residues. With 1 base removed from V and 0 bases from J, the gap between germline ends came to 13 bases. This chain's CDR3 is CASSLGRGSYSNQPQHF. CDR3 in DNA: TGTGCCAGCAGCTTAGGCAGGGGATCTTATAGCAATCAGCCCCAGCATTTT.

The chain combines TRBV28 with TRBJ1-5; TRBD1 aligns across 8 bases. Germline V gives CDR1 MDHEN, CDR2 SYDVKM. V lost 6 bases, J lost 1 base, and 2 bases stayed unmatched. This CDR3 comprises 14 residues. CDR3 amino acids: CASSRTGSNQPQHF. CDR3 nucleotides: TGTGCCAGCAGCCGGACAGGGAGCAATCAGCCCCAGCATTTT.

The sample holds one count of this clone. Its ends do not fully match the called genes, so a read error is possible. The chain uses TRBV19 and TRBJ1-1; D unresolved. CDR3 size: 15 residues. CDR1 is LNHDA, CDR2 SQIVND, per germline (reference sequence). The CDR3 DNA reads as TGTGCCAGTAGTATAGGGCAGATGATGAACGCTGAAGCTTTCTTT. The encoded protein is CASSIGQMMNAEAFF.

This clone has just a few counts. J is TRBJ1-5 and V is TRBV28; D remains unclear. V gave up 3 bases and J gave up 2 bases, with 11 bases separating them. The CDR3 is 15 residues long. Germline V gives CDR1 MDHEN, CDR2 SYDVKM. The CDR3 sequence is CASSLSLAGNQPQHF. In DNA form, the CDR3 reads TGTGCCAGCAGTTTGTCCCTCGCGGGCAATCAGCCCCAGCATTTT.

The chain uses TRBV28 and TRBJ2-2, with TRBD1 as a possible D gene (6 bases). This CDR3 region has 16 residues. V dropped 7 bases and J dropped 0 bases, with 15 bases sitting between them. CDR1 is MDHEN and CDR2 is SYDVKM in the germline V gene. The DNA of the CDR3 is TGTGCCAGCACCCGGGGCAGGGGTTCGAACACCGGGGAGCTGTTTTTT. Its protein is CASTRGRGSNTGELFF.

This clone was picked up one time. J is TRBJ2-3 and V is TRBV5-5, with D tentatively TRBD2 (6 bases). Deletions cut 0 bases from V and 6 bases from J, with 17 bases between. The CDR3 is 16 amino acids. Per germline, CDR1 SGHKS and CDR2 YYEKEE (reference sequence). The chain's CDR3 is CASSLALTGVADTQYF. As DNA, the CDR3 is TGTGCCAGCAGCTTGGCGCTTACGGGAGTTGCCGATACGCAGTATTTT.

CDR3 DNA sequence: TGTGCCAGCAGCTTAACCCAAGGAGACACTGAAGCTTTCTTT. This translates into CASSLTQGDTEAFF. The V and J genes are TRBV7-3 and TRBJ1-1; no clear D gene. CDR3 length: 14 amino acids. The V end lost 0 bases, the J end lost 3 bases, and 8 bases lay between the germline ends. Germline CDR1 reads SGHTA; CDR2 reads FQGTGA.

The table lists this clone with a count of one. The J gene is TRBJ2-1, the V gene TRBV5-4; 8 bases align to TRBD2. The CDR3 consists of 15 residues. Trimming removed 4 bases from V and 6 bases from J; junction bases left unmatched: 9. Germline-derived CDR1 and CDR2 are SGHNT and YYREEE (reference sequence). The CDR3 DNA is TGTGCCAGCAGCCCATCCAGCGGGAGAACCAATGAGCAGTTCTTC. Encoded protein: CASSPSSGRTNEQFF.

This chain uses TRBV29-1 with TRBJ1-1; D may be TRBD1 (5 bases). There are 12 residues in the CDR3. Germline V gene lookup returns CDR1 SQVTM and CDR2 ANQGSEA. V was trimmed by 4 bases and J by 1 base, leaving 7 bases between them. The CDR3 nucleotides read TGCAGCGTTGGGACACAGAACACTGAAGCTTTCTTT. Translation gives CSVGTQNTEAFF.

This clone appeared once. Relative to the germline gene, one junction end is altered; a read error may explain this. Other DNA sequences in this sample translate to the same CDR3. The rearrangement joins TRBV5-1 to TRBJ2-1; TRBD2 agrees at 10 bases. Germline CDR1 and CDR2: SGHRS and YFSETQ. The length of the CDR3 is 16 residues. CDR3 residues: CASSLVVSGGSNEQFF. In nucleotides, the CDR3 is TGCGCCAGCAGCTTGGTGGTTAGCGGGGGGTCCAATGAGCAATTCTTC. Full variable domain (missing parts from reference TRBV5-1 and TRBJ2-1): KAGVTQTPRYLIKTRGQQVTLSCSPISGHRSVSWYQQTPGQGLQFLFEYFSETQRNKGNFPGRFSGRQFSNSRSEMNVSTLELGDSALYLCASSLVVSGGSNEQFFGPGTRLTVL.

V and J are TRBV28 and TRBJ2-7; TRBD2 aligns across 14 bases. The length of the CDR3 is 15 residues. CDR1 MDHEN and CDR2 SYDVKM come from the germline V gene. V gave up 5 bases and J gave up 5 bases; unmatched junction bases: 5. CDR3: CASSVGTSGSDEQYF. DNA for the CDR3: TGTGCCAGCAGTGTAGGGACTAGCGGGAGTGACGAGCAGTACTTC.

V usage is TRBV2 and J usage is TRBJ2-5; D may be TRBD1 (5 bases). The CDR3 totals 14 residues. Trimming stripped 1 base from V and 0 bases from J, with 6 bases between. Germline values: CDR1 SNHLY, CDR2 FYNNEI. CDR3 in DNA: TGTGCCAGCAGTGAAGGACAGTACCAAGAGACCCAGTACTTC. As protein: CASSEGQYQETQYF. Together with reference TRBV2 and TRBJ2-5, the CDR3 gives the full variable domain: EPEVTQTPSHQVTQMGQEVILRCVPISNHLYFYWYRQILGQKVEFLVSFYNNEISEKSEIFDDQFSVERPDGSNFTLKIRSTKLEDSAMYFCASSEGQYQETQYFGPGTRLLVL.

This clone was detected only once. The chain links TRBV27 to TRBJ2-7, with D unclear. V dropped 5 bases and J dropped 0 bases, with 8 bases sitting between them. Per the germline V gene, CDR1 is MNHEY and CDR2 is SMNVEV (reference sequence). The CDR3 spans 13 residues. CDR3 nucleotide sequence: TGTGCCAGCAGTACAACATACTCCTACGAGCAGTACTTC. This encodes CASSTTYSYEQYF.

This chain joins TRBV11-2 and TRBJ2-3; tentatively, D is TRBD1 (6 bases). Germline values: CDR1 SGHAT, CDR2 FQNNGV. V gave up 5 bases and J gave up 0 bases, with 15 bases separating them. The CDR3 consists of 16 residues. The CDR3 DNA reads TGTGCCAGCAGCCTCTTGCAGGGGACGAGCACAGATACGCAGTATTTT. It is translated as CASSLLQGTSTDTQYF.